The present entry profiles one T cell receptor beta chain with its context. Its target is not known. The data were obtained in a study of blood T cells in healthy people across ages. Broader study findings: With age, beta diversity per million T cells declined roughly linearly, significantly by 40. The diversity estimates, figures obtained from one million T cells, were considered underestimates.

It was with a sample-barcoded 5' primer and a J-beta primer mix that a second PCR of roughly 6 to 12 cycles was run. The yield of each sample was at least 3 million CDR3-containing paired-end reads. TCRdb called the 5' RACE reads again in MiXCR, with one record for every CDR3 protein. The sample carries 700,000 to 900,000 distinct CDR3 sequences, about 48% recorded once. CDR1 is SGHVS and CDR2 is FQNEAQ in the germline V gene. After removal of 5 bases from V and 7 bases from J, the junction contained 9 bases not matched to a gene. The CDR3 length is 14 residues. Ranging in age from roughly 6 to 90, the donors were healthy Caucasian individuals from Russia.

Sample: blood. This receptor was identified in a man older than 75 in good health. This chain joins TRBV7-8 and TRBJ1-1; TRBD1 matches at 8 bases. DNA of the CDR3: TGTGCCAGCAGCCTTACAGGGGGTGACGGTGAAGCTTTCTTT. The encoded protein is CASSLTGGDGEAFF.